This T cell receptor (beta chain) was found in a study of early T cells in non-severe SARS-CoV-2 infection. Study-wide background: Bulk RNA taken from unsorted whole blood was sequenced, leaving chains unpaired.

MiXCR, run by TCRdb on the 5' RACE reads, gives a single entry per CDR3 protein. Among fewer than 25,000 distinct CDR3 sequences listed, roughly 3.5% were seen once. This clonotype was recorded at least ten times. Germline values: CDR1 LGHDT, CDR2 YNNKEL (reference sequence). This CDR3 region has 16 residues. V lost 3 bases and J lost 8; bases outside the gene matches: 10. This receptor was identified in an adult who was a healthcare worker with PCR-confirmed SARS-CoV-2 infection or an uninfected control (not recorded which). The sample comprised whole blood. The chain uses TRBV3-1 and TRBJ2-1; 10 bases map to TRBD2. CDR3 residues: CASSHQGLALIDEQFF. CDR3 bases: TGTGCCAGCAGCCACCAGGGACTAGCGCTCATAGATGAGCAGTTCTTC.